This T cell receptor beta chain emerged from a study of T cells in Graves' hyperthyroidism and ophthalmopathy (dated by TCRdb to about 2019). Regarding the research as a whole: Peripheral blood samples were taken at initial diagnosis, before any treatment was given. TCR V-J signatures able to tell the groups apart were searched for in a discovery cohort of some 100 patients, of whom roughly 42 had Graves' ophthalmopathy and more than 55 had stable Graves' hyperthyroidism. Prospective prediction of ophthalmopathy was tested in an independent validation cohort of 18 hyperthyroidism patients and 15 to 17 patients who later progressed to ophthalmopathy. The approximately 95 discovery patients were divided at random into training and test sets in a 7:3 ratio. In addition, the study compared T-cell repertoires in thyroid tissue and in blood from over 5 Graves' hyperthyroidism patients. After sampling, hyperthyroidism patients received methimazole starting at 30 mg daily, and ophthalmopathy patients received high-dose intravenous methylprednisolone. According to the paper, TCR Vbeta CDR3 sequencing was carried out on approximately 140 peripheral blood samples, which came from some 41 ophthalmopathy, under 85 hyperthyroidism and about 17 progressor patients.

This clonotype was seen many times. The antigen this receptor binds is unknown. The record has no base qualities; no much larger clone is one base away. Amplification of TCR beta CDR3 regions was carried out from RNA transcripts. A first-round RT-PCR of the TCR CDR3 used the HTBI primer set with the Qiagen OneStep RT-PCR kit. The libraries were constructed in a second round of multiplex PCR and then size-selected and purified. Sequencing of the libraries was done on an Illumina HiSeq2000 using paired-end 100 bp reads. The authors' analysis ran thus. SOAPnuke was used to process the raw data, removing reads that contained adapters or uncalled bases, had a mean Phred below 15, or lacked an exact match to the constant primer or identifier. High-quality paired reads were merged with COPE v1.2.5, and unique nucleotide sequences were defined as clonotypes. MiTCR v1.1 was used to align clonotypes to the IMGT TRBV, TRBD and TRBJ reference segments. Analysis was restricted to V-J combinations with a frequency above 0.0001, which covered 99.2% of repertoires. The TCS score was defined as the ratio of F50 (clonal expansion) to E x V (chaos), calculated using BLOSUM62-based TCRdist between CDR3 peptides within each V-J. Welch's t-statistics and random forest reduced roughly 530 V-J features to 13, which were used in a naive Bayes classifier (R e1071). The similarity between thyroid and blood repertoires was quantified using the Morisita-Horn index. TCRdb reprocessed the public reads (quality trimming at Q25 with fastp, clone calling with MiXCR) and kept in-frame beta chains. Records with the same CDR3 protein are collapsed into one entry carrying the most frequent genes and DNA. V and J calls and clone size were set by TCRdb, not the authors. The sample table contains more than 50,000 distinct CDR3 sequences; only one count was recorded for about 50% of them. Around 11% of the sample is in the top ten clones.

Relative to germline, V is 1 base shorter and J is 8 bases shorter, with 9 bases between their ends. From the cysteine through the phenylalanine, the CDR3 covers 12 amino acids. Only CDR3 DNA remains: 36 bases, in frame from the first base. CDR1 and CDR2, per the germline V gene (reference sequence), are LGHDT and YNNKEL. What the research found in general, with its limitations: Sample size was not statistically predetermined, and investigators were not blinded to group allocation. Most expanded thyroid clonotypes (frequency above 0.001) were also detected in blood, suggesting blood repertoires may reflect thyroid immune responses. In validation, the model predicted progression to ophthalmopathy with 65% to 71% sensitivity and 72% to 85% specificity, a median of approximately 6.5 months before onset. Ophthalmopathy was separated from stable hyperthyroidism by a 13 V-J signature model, with about 86% sensitivity and roughly 81% specificity obtained in cross-validation and 80%/75% obtained in testing.

Ophthalmopathy patients had moderately to severely active disease, with a Clinical Activity Score of 3 or more, a NOSPECS grade of 4 or more, and a disease duration of less than 3 months. Any patient with an uncontrolled infection, another autoimmune disease, pregnancy or lactation was excluded. Diagnoses were based on clinical symptoms, serum thyroxine and TRAb, thyroid ultrasound and orbital computed tomography. Ficoll-Paque density gradient centrifugation was used to isolate PBMCs from about 9 ml of fresh peripheral blood. Trizol reagent was used to extract total RNA, and RNA quality was then checked on an Agilent 2100 Bioanalyzer.

This sequence originates from a woman aged 30 to 39 with Graves' ophthalmopathy. Recombination connected TRBV3-1 to TRBJ2-7; no D segment can be confidently identified. Sequenced: blood. CDR3 protein: CASSQGTFQQYF. The nucleotide sequence is TGTGCCAGCAGCCAAGGCACTTTTCAGCAGTACTTC.